The 12 T cell receptor beta chains given below trace back to one sample, sequenced in a study of blood T cell repertoires in COVID-19. TCRdb's copy holds only in-frame clones and misses some; the assay was immunoSEQ multiplex PCR. The top ten hold 15% to 20% of the sample, which has 200,000 or so clones, 88% seen once. Sample: peripheral blood. The receptors shown here come from a man aged 45-60 years with COVID-19, enrolled during active disease.

This chain joins TRBV5-4 and TRBJ2-2; 7 nucleotides align to TRBD1. The CDR3 length is 15 residues. Germline lookup yields CDR1 SGHNT and CDR2 YYREEE (reference sequence). Trimming removed 5 bases from V and 0 bases from J; junction bases left unmatched: 4. The CDR3 region is CASRKDRPNTGELFF. The CDR3 DNA reads as TGTGCCAGCAGAAAGGACAGGCCGAACACCGGGGAGCTGTTTTTT.

The table lists this clone with a count of one. V gene TRBV30 combines with J gene TRBJ2-1; 7 bases agree with TRBD1. The ends lost 5 bases at V and 9 bases at J; junction bases unmatched: 1. The CDR3 extends over 10 amino acids. CDR1 and CDR2 (germline): GTSNPN, SVGIG (reference sequence). The CDR3 here is CAWGTVEQFF. CDR3 nucleotides: TGTGCCTGGGGGACAGTTGAGCAGTTCTTC.

This chain joins TRBV6-5 and TRBJ2-1; a possible D gene is TRBD2 (6 bases). V was trimmed by 0 bases and J by 5 bases, leaving 11 bases between them. Germline CDR1 MNHEY, CDR2 SVGAGI. The CDR3 loop spans 15 amino acids. Here the CDR3 reads CASSYSAGNDNEQFF. Written as DNA, the CDR3 is TGTGCCAGCAGTTACTCGGCGGGGAATGACAATGAGCAGTTCTTC.

V gene TRBV7-9 combines with J gene TRBJ2-7, with TRBD1 matching 8 bases. This CDR3 comprises 12 residues. CDR1 and CDR2 from the germline V gene are SEHNR and FQNEAQ (reference sequence). Trimming cost V 9 bases and J 4 bases; bases outside gene matches: 5. In DNA, the CDR3 is TGTGCCAGTGGCAGGGGGCTATACGAGCAGTACTTC. Protein sequence: CASGRGLYEQYF. The whole variable domain, remainder taken from reference TRBV7-9 and TRBJ2-7, is DTGVSQNPRHKITKRGQNVTFRCDPISEHNRLYWYRQTLGQGPEFLTYFQNEAQLEKSRLLSDRFSAERPKGSFSTLEIQRTEQGDSAMYLCASGRGLYEQYFGPGTRLTVT.

V usage is TRBV28 and J usage is TRBJ1-1; D remains ambiguous. V shed 2 bases and J shed 3 bases, with 7 bases lying between them. The CDR3 length is 13 residues. Germline CDR1 MDHEN, CDR2 SYDVKM. Written as DNA, the CDR3 is TGTGCCAGCAGTTTAATAGCAGACACTGAAGCTTTCTTT. Translation gives CASSLIADTEAFF.

The chain is built from TRBV5-4 and TRBJ2-7, with 12 bases identical to TRBD2. V shed 4 bases, J shed 7 bases, and the junction held 12 bases outside the gene matches. This CDR3 is 16 amino acids long. The V gene's germline CDR1 is SGHNT and CDR2 YYREEE (reference sequence). DNA of the CDR3: TGTGCCAGCAGCAGACCACTAGCGGGAGGTTTGGGGGAGCAGTACTTC. Protein product: CASSRPLAGGLGEQYF.

This clone was observed a handful of times. This rearrangement joins TRBV5-6 to TRBJ2-5, with D hard to call. V was trimmed by 0 bases and J by 5 bases, leaving 8 bases between them. CDR3 length: 13 amino acids. Germline V lookup: CDR1 SGHDT, CDR2 YYEEEE. CDR3 protein: CASSLVQDETQYF. In DNA form, the CDR3 reads TGTGCCAGCAGCTTGGTTCAGGATGAGACCCAGTACTTC.

The chain joins TRBV2 to TRBJ2-5; 8 nucleotides agree with TRBD2. V lost 6 bases to trimming and J lost 5 bases; unmatched junction nucleotides: 5. The germline gives CDR1 SNHLY, CDR2 FYNNEI. This CDR3 is built from 13 residues. CDR3 coding DNA: TGTGCCAGCAGCCTTAGCGGGGCCGAGACCCAGTACTTC. Translating gives CASSLSGAETQYF.

The chain links TRBV27 to TRBJ2-7, with 11 bases identical to TRBD2. The CDR3 has 18 residues. The germline V gene has CDR1 MNHEY and CDR2 SMNVEV (reference sequence). With 7 bases clipped from V and 2 bases from J, the junction kept 16 bases outside the gene matches. The CDR3 protein is CASKYVGSGRAGAYEQYF. The CDR3 DNA follows: TGTGCCAGCAAGTACGTTGGTAGCGGGAGGGCCGGCGCCTACGAGCAGTACTTC.

The chain employs TRBV7-8 and TRBJ1-1; D perhaps matches TRBD1 (5 bases). The CDR3 totals 13 residues. V dropped 2 bases and J dropped 7 bases, with 11 bases sitting between them. Germline loops: CDR1 SGHVS, CDR2 FQNEAQ. The CDR3 region has the DNA TGTGCCAGCAGCTTAACAGGCCAGATTGAAGCTTTCTTT. Translating gives CASSLTGQIEAFF. Based on the CDR3 plus reference TRBV7-8 and TRBJ1-1, the full variable domain is GAGVSQSPRYKVAKRGQDVALRCDPISGHVSLFWYQQALGQGPEFLTYFQNEAQLDKSGLPSDRFFAERPEGSVSTLKIQRTQQEDSAVYLCASSLTGQIEAFFGQGTRLTVV.

This chain links TRBV10-3 with TRBJ2-5, with D possibly TRBD1 on 5 matching bases. CDR1 is ENHRY and CDR2 is SYGVKD in the germline V gene. V was cut by 2 bases and J by 4 bases, with 11 bases left in between. The CDR3 runs to 14 residues. CDR3 nucleotides: TGTGCCATCAGTGAGGCTAAGGGGTTAGAGACCCAGTACTTC. Protein: CAISEAKGLETQYF.

The genes are TRBV10-3 and TRBJ1-4; D unclear. The CDR3 contains 15 residues. The V and J ends lost 6 bases and 0 bases respectively, with 11 bases between them. The V gene's germline CDR1 is ENHRY and CDR2 SYGVKD. Here the CDR3 reads CAISKGGSTNEKLFF. CDR3 DNA sequence: TGTGCCATCAGCAAGGGAGGTTCAACTAATGAAAAACTGTTTTTT.